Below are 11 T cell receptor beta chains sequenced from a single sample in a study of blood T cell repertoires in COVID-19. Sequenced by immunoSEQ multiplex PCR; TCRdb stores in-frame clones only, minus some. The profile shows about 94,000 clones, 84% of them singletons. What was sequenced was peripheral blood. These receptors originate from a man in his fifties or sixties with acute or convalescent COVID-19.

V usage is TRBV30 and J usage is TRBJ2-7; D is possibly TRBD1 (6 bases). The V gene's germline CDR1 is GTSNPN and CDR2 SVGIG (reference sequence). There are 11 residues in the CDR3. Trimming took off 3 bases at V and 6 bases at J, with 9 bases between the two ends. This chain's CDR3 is CAWSRGGEQYF. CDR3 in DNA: TGTGCCTGGAGCAGGGGTGGCGAGCAGTACTTC.

The CDR3 sequence is CASSYTNTGELFF. CDR3 DNA sequence: TGTGCCAGCAGTTATACTAACACCGGGGAGCTGTTTTTT. The rearrangement uses TRBV27 and TRBJ2-2; D remains unclear. The CDR3 covers 13 residues. With 4 bases removed from V and 2 bases from J, the gap between germline ends came to 5 bases. Looked up from germline, CDR1 is MNHEY and CDR2 is SMNVEV (reference sequence).

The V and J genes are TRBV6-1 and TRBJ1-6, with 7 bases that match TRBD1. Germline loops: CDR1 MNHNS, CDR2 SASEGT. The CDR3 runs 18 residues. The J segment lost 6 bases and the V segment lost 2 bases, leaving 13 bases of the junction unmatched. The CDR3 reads CASSERVLGQRTNSPLHF. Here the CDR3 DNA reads TGTGCCAGCAGTGAAAGGGTGTTGGGACAGAGGACTAATTCACCCCTCCACTTT.

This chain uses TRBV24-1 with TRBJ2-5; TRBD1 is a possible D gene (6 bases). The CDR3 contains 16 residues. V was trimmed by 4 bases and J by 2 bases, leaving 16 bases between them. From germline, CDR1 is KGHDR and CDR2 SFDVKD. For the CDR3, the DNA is TGTGCCACCAGTGAGGACACTTATCAGGGGCAAGAGACCCAGTACTTC. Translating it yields CATSEDTYQGQETQYF.

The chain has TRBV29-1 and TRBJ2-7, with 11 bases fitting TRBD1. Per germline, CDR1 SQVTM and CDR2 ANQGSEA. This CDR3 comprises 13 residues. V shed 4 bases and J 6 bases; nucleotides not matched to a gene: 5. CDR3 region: CSVVRDRGGEQYF. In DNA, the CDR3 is TGCAGCGTTGTCAGGGACAGGGGGGGCGAGCAGTACTTC.

CDR3 amino acids: CASSLAARSSYNSPLHF. For the CDR3, the DNA is TGTGCCAGCAGCTTAGCGGCCAGATCCTCCTATAATTCACCCCTCCACTTT. V and J are TRBV7-2 and TRBJ1-6; D is unresolved. Germline-derived CDR1 and CDR2 are SGHTA and FQGNSA. The germline V and J ends were trimmed by 0 bases and 0 bases, with 9 bases remaining between them. This CDR3 contains 17 residues.

CDR3 amino acids: CASSATTANYGYTF. The CDR3 DNA follows: TGTGCCAGCAGCGCGACGACAGCCAACTATGGCTACACCTTC. The V gene is TRBV7-9, the J gene TRBJ1-2; maybe TRBD1 (5 bases). This CDR3 is 14 amino acids long. Germline CDR1 SEHNR, CDR2 FQNEAQ (reference sequence). The V and J ends lost 5 bases and 2 bases respectively, with 12 bases between them.

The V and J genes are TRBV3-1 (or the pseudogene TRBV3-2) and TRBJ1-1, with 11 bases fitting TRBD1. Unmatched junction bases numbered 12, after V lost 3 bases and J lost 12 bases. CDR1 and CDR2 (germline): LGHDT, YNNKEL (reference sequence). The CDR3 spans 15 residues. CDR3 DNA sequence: TGTGCCAGCAGCCAGGGGGACAGGGGGAAGTTTGGGACTTTCTTT. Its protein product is CASSQGDRGKFGTFF.

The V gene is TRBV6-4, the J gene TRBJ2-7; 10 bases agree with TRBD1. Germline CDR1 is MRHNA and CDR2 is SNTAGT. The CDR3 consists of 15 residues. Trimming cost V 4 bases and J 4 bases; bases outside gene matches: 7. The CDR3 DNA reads TGTGCCAGCAGTGGACGACAGGGGGCTAGGTACGAGCAGTACTTC. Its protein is CASSGRQGARYEQYF.

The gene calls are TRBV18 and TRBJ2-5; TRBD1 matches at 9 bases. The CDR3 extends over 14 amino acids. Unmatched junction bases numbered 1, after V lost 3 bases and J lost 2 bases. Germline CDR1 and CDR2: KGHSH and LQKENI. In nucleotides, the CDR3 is TGTGCCAGCTCACCGGGACAGGGACAAGAGACCCAGTACTTC. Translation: CASSPGQGQETQYF. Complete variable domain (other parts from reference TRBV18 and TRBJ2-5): NAGVMQNPRHLVRRRGQEARLRCSPMKGHSHVYWYRQLPEEGLKFMVYLQKENIIDESGMPKERFSAEFPKEGPSILRIQQVVRGDSAAYFCASSPGQGQETQYFGPGTRLLVL.

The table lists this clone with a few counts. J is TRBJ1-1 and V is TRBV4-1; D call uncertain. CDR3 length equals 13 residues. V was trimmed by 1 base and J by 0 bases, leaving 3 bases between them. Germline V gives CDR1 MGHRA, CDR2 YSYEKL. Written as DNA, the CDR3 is TGCGCCAGCAGCCAAGGCGTGAACACTGAAGCTTTCTTT. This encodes CASSQGVNTEAFF.